The 6 T cell receptor beta chains below come from one sample, sequenced in a study of memory CD8 T cells in hepatitis C reinfection. The assay was immunoSEQ multiplex PCR, and TCRdb's table has in-frame clones only and misses some. The sample lists 2,500 to 3,000 clones, about 87% occurring once. Noted time point: peak reinfection, 3 to 8 weeks after reinfection detection. No in vitro expansion preceded TCR sequencing of the sorted cells. Sequenced material: naive CD8+ T cells sorted from blood. These receptors all stem from a man aged 50 to 60 with hepatitis C virus infection.

A note on this clone: A read error may produce the germline difference seen at one junction end. This chain uses TRBV5-3 with TRBJ2-2, with D possibly TRBD1 on 5 matching bases. TRBV5-3 counts as an open reading frame of uncertain function. The CDR3 spans 12 residues. CDR3 bases: TGCGCCAGAAGCTGGGGCAGCGGGGAGCTGTTTTTT. Translated: CARSWGSGELFF.

The gene calls are TRBV5-1 and TRBJ2-5; TRBD2 matches at 14 bases. Germline values: CDR1 SGHRS, CDR2 YFSETQ. The CDR3 extends over 17 amino acids. V lost 2 bases to trimming and J lost 1 base; unmatched junction nucleotides: 4. As DNA, the CDR3 is TGCGCCAGCAGCTTTGCGACTAGCGGGAGGGGCCAAGAGACCCAGTACTTC. Its protein product is CASSFATSGRGQETQYF.

V and J are TRBV28 and TRBJ2-5, with D perhaps matching TRBD2 (6 bases). CDR3 length: 15 amino acids. Trimming took off 7 bases at V and 2 bases at J, with 17 bases between the two ends. The germline V gene has CDR1 MDHEN and CDR2 SYDVKM. The CDR3 protein is CASNLGTSGQETQYF. Here the CDR3 DNA reads TGTGCCAGCAATCTCGGGACTTCGGGACAAGAGACCCAGTACTTC.

This clone has a handful of counts. This chain joins TRBV5-6 and TRBJ2-7; no definite D call. Looked up from germline, CDR1 is SGHDT and CDR2 is YYEEEE. V lost 3 bases to trimming and J lost 0 bases, with 13 bases between them. The CDR3 has 15 residues. The CDR3 protein is CASSSLSGLSYEQYF. The CDR3, as DNA: TGTGCCAGCAGCTCCCTGAGTGGGCTCTCCTACGAGCAGTACTTC.

In nucleotides, the CDR3 is TGTGCCAGCAGCCCCACTAGCGCCGACGAGCAGTACTTC. It yields the protein CASSPTSADEQYF. The V and J genes are TRBV7-9 and TRBJ2-7; TRBD2 aligns across 7 bases. The CDR3 has 13 residues. Germline V gene sequence: CDR1 SEHNR, CDR2 FQNEAQ (reference sequence). V shed 5 bases, J shed 5 bases, and the junction held 6 bases outside the gene matches.

The chain is built from TRBV9 and TRBJ2-5; D perhaps matches TRBD1 (5 bases). There are 14 residues in the CDR3. V gave up 0 bases and J gave up 3 bases, with 9 bases separating them. CDR1 is SGDLS and CDR2 is YYNGEE in the germline V gene. The CDR3 DNA follows: TGTGCCAGCAGCGTAGATCCCAGGGAAGAGACCCAGTACTTC. Protein product: CASSVDPREETQYF.